This T cell receptor beta chain appears in the sequencing data of a study of early T cells in non-severe SARS-CoV-2 infection. Overall study: The input, bulk RNA from unsorted whole blood, was sequenced, and chains were unpaired.

Unique molecular identifier tags were affixed to discrete cDNA molecules. Using its own MiXCR run on the 5' RACE reads, TCRdb lists one record per CDR3 protein. This table has about 64,000 distinct CDR3 sequences, less than 9.5% appearing once. With respect to this clonotype: Its antigen is unidentified.

Overall study results and limits: VDJdb matching favored anti-spike CD8 responses, missing private and CD4 specificities.

Trimming stripped 1 base from V and 10 bases from J, with 13 bases between. CDR3 size: 13 residues. The germline gives CDR1 SGHTA, CDR2 FQGNSA. The chain couples TRBV7-2 to TRBJ1-1, with D uncertain. The sample here was whole blood, taken at baseline. The receptor was isolated from an adult who was a healthcare worker with PCR-confirmed SARS-CoV-2 infection or an uninfected control (not recorded which). The CDR3: CASSLGSAQGAFF. In nucleotides, the CDR3 is TGTGCCAGCAGCTTAGGCTCGGCCCAAGGAGCTTTCTTT.